A selection of T cell receptor beta chains follows, all from one sample in a study of cytomegalovirus exposure and HLA in healthy donors. The table came from immunoSEQ multiplex PCR; TCRdb's copy has only in-frame clones and leaves some out. The sample holds around 220,000 clones, over 60% seen once. The sample was PBMCs. Every receptor here comes from a man in his late teens or twenties in good health and CMV-seronegative. Both conserved end residues are part of each CDR3.

TRBV4-3,15,TRBJ2-5,CASSQGAQSGETQYF
TRBV30,17,TRBJ2-7,CAWSVPQLAGRAYEQYF
TRBV5-6,16,TRBJ2-5,CASIQTGRADQETQYF
TRBV7-9,15,TRBJ1-4,CASSLGGGTEEKLFF
TRBV28,13,TRBJ1-6,CASSLYGNSPLHF
TRBV2,16,TRBJ2-1,CASSEIQNLNANEQFF
TRBV25-1,13,TRBJ1-2,CASSGPSGYGYTF
TRBV6-4,16,TRBJ2-2,CASSDSASFNTGELFF
TRBV29-1,11,TRBJ1-2,CSAGLYYGYTF
TRBV30,12,TRBJ1-2,CAFSRGNYGYTF
TRBV11-2,16,TRBJ2-7,CASSFSPRNVSYEQYF
TRBV10-2,12,TRBJ2-1,CASSVEVHEQFF
TRBV14,14,TRBJ2-7,CASSHHDRPYEQYF
TRBV27,14,TRBJ2-3,CASTQGGVRDTQYF
TRBV11-3,13,TRBJ1-3,CASSPGSGNTIYF
TRBV6-5,14,TRBJ2-7,CASRGERGLREQYF
TRBV4-3,19,TRBJ2-3,CASSQEAASGVRLTDTQYF
TRBV6-1,16,TRBJ2-5,CASSVTYGLAQETQYF
TRBV6-6,16,TRBJ1-4,CASSYPGTGIAEKLFF
TRBV7-2,16,TRBJ1-5,CASSSTTGGNNQPQHF
TRBV9,14,TRBJ1-1,CASSVDGQRGEAFF
TRBV6-1,15,TRBJ2-3,CASSEAGHITDTQYF
TRBV25-1,13,TRBJ1-1,CASSDAGAAEAFF
TRBV7-2,14,TRBJ1-3,CASSLGQGANTIYF
TRBV18,14,TRBJ1-1,CASSPYSGSGEAFF
TRBV28,15,TRBJ1-1,CASREDRASVTEAFF
TRBV27,14,TRBJ2-1,CASGGDGNSNEQFF
TRBV7-2,17,TRBJ1-1,CASSLAFQDRQASEAFF
TRBV27,15,TRBJ2-1,CASSLRRTGINEQFF
TRBV29-1,14,TRBJ2-1,CSGLRRAPRNEQFF
TRBV19,16,TRBJ2-7,CASSMRSAPLSYEQYF
TRBV7-3,15,TRBJ2-1,CASSLGLFANNEQFF
TRBV19,15,TRBJ1-5,CASSMTRGGGQPQHF
TRBV30,14,TRBJ2-7,CAWSAMGTSYEQYF
TRBV6-1,15,TRBJ2-1,CASSEVAGGSNEQFF
TRBV18,19,TRBJ1-1,CASSPRPKLGIGEVTEAFF
TRBV7-8,15,TRBJ2-7,CASSLGWGQGREQYF
TRBV19,17,TRBJ2-3,CASSLRPGQDFADTQYF
TRBV30,14,TRBJ2-2,CAWSRGENTGELFF
TRBV28,14,TRBJ1-2,CASLLQEGANGYTF
TRBV6-5,15,TRBJ2-1,CASRSTSGGAYEQFF
TRBV11-1,14,TRBJ2-2,CASSFNRNTGELFF
TRBV6-1,14,TRBJ1-6,CASRTDRGLSPLHF
TRBV5-6,17,TRBJ1-1,CASSSPGQGARGTEAFF
TRBV5-1,14,TRBJ1-4,CASSLQGYEEKLFF
TRBV6-1,17,TRBJ2-7,CASRELGVLAGKYEQYF
TRBV30,17,TRBJ2-5,CAWSVVRGVAGPETQYF
TRBV4-2,16,TRBJ2-4,CASSQRGTVQKDIQYF
TRBV19,15,TRBJ1-5,CATTPNLYSNQPQHF
TRBV9,17,TRBJ2-2,CASSDTVGGGYTGELFF
TRBV10-3,19,TRBJ2-1,CAISGSGGNREAPYNEQFF
TRBV9,16,TRBJ2-3,CASSVDGSEYTDTQYF